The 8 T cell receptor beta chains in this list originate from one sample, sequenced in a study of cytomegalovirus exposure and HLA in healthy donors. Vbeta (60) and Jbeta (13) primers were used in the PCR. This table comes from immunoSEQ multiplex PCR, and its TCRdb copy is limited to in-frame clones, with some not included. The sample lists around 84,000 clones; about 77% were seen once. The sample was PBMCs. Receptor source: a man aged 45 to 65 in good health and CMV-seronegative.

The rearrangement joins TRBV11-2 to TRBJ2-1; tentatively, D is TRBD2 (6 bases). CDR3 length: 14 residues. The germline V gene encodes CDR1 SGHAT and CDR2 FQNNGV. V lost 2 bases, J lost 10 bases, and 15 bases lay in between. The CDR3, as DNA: TGTGCCAGCAGCTTACGACCCCGGGACTTAGAGCAGTTCTTC. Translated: CASSLRPRDLEQFF.

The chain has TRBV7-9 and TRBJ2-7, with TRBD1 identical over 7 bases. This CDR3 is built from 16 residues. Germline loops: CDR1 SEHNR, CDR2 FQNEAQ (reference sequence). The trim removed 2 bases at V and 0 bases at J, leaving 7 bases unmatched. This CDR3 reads CASSLLSTGPSYEQYF. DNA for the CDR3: TGTGCCAGCAGCTTACTGTCGACAGGGCCCTCCTACGAGCAGTACTTC.

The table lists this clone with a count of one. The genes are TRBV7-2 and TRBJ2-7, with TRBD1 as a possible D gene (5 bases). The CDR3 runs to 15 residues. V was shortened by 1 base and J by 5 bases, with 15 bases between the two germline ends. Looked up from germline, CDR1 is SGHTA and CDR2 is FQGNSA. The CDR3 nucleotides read TGTGCCAGCAGCTTAGAGGCAGGGCGGTTACACGAGCAGTACTTC. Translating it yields CASSLEAGRLHEQYF.

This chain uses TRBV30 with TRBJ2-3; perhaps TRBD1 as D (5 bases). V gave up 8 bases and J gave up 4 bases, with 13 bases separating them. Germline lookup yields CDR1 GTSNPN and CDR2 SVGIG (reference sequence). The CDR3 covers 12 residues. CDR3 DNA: TGTGCCGAAGGTGGGGCGGCAGATACGCAGTATTTT. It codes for CAEGGAADTQYF.

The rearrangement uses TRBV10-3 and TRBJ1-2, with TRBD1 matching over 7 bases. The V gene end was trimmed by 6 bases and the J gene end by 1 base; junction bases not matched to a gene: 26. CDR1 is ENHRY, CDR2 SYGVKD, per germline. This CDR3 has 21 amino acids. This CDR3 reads CAISNTLNFRQGKRVNYGYTF. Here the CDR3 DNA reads TGTGCCATCAGCAACACCTTAAACTTCCGACAGGGTAAAAGGGTTAACTATGGCTACACCTTC.

This CDR3 is CASSQGGRSITDTQYF. In DNA, the CDR3 is TGTGCCAGCAGCCAAGGAGGTCGTAGTATCACAGATACGCAGTATTTT. The V call is TRBV4-2, the J call TRBJ2-3; D unresolved. The CDR3 has 16 residues. The germline V gene encodes CDR1 LGHNA and CDR2 YNFKEQ. The V end was cut by 1 base, the J end by 2 bases, with 13 bases between.

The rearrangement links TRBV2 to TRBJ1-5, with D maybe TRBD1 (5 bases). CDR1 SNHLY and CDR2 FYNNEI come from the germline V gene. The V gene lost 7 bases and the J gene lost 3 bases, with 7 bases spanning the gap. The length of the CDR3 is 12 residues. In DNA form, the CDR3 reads TGTGCCAGCAAACAGGCCAATCAGCCCCAGCATTTT. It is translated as CASKQANQPQHF.

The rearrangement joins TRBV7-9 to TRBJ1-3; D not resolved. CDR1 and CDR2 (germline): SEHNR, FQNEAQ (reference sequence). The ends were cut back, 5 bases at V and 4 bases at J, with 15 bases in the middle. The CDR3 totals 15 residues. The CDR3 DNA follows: TGTGCCAGCAGCCTGCAGCAGGTGGTAGGAAACACCATATATTTT. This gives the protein CASSLQQVVGNTIYF.